The 20 T cell receptor beta chains reported below all come from one sample, sequenced in a study of T cells in Graves' hyperthyroidism and ophthalmopathy. RNA transcripts gave rise to amplified TCR beta CDR3 regions. When the TCR CDR3 underwent first-round RT-PCR, the HTBI primer set was used. One entry per CDR3 protein results from TCRdb running MiXCR on the multiplex PCR reads. The sample consists of almost 350,000 distinct CDR3 sequences, around a sixth of them appearing once. Sequencing was carried out using blood. All receptors derive from a woman aged 40 to 50 with Graves' ophthalmopathy.

This clonotype has more than one count but fewer than ten. This rearrangement joins TRBV4-1 to TRBJ1-3; TRBD1 might be the D (5 bases). The V gene lost 3 bases and the J gene lost 4 bases, with 13 bases spanning the gap. The CDR3 spans 15 residues. Germline V gene lookup returns CDR1 MGHRA and CDR2 YSYEKL. The DNA for the CDR3 is TGCGCCAGCAGCCAGCCAGGGACTGGAGGAAACACCATATATTTT. It encodes CASSQPGTGGNTIYF.

This clonotype was counted many times. The chain couples TRBV24-1 to TRBJ2-2, with 10 bases that match TRBD1. Trimming at V came to 2 bases and at J to 3 bases, leaving 11 bases not matched to a gene. The germline V gene has CDR1 KGHDR and CDR2 SFDVKD. The CDR3 is 19 amino acids. The CDR3 loop reads CATSDYETGGLEDTGELFF. The CDR3 DNA reads as TGTGCCACCAGTGATTACGAGACAGGGGGCTTAGAGGACACCGGGGAGCTGTTTTTT.

This clonotype was found many times. V gene TRBV6-5 combines with J gene TRBJ2-2, with 7 bases identical to TRBD2. This CDR3 is built from 17 residues. V shed 2 bases, J shed 0 bases, and the junction held 6 bases outside the gene matches. Germline lookup yields CDR1 MNHEY and CDR2 SVGAGI. For the CDR3, the DNA is TGTGCCAGCAGTTACGCCTCGGGACTACCGAACACCGGGGAGCTGTTTTTT. This translates into CASSYASGLPNTGELFF.

This clonotype occurred many times. The chain carries TRBV7-2 and TRBJ2-5; TRBD1 might be the D (6 bases). V was trimmed by 2 bases and J by 7 bases, leaving 11 bases between them. The germline CDR1 and CDR2 sequences are SGHTA and FQGNSA. CDR3 length: 13 residues. As DNA, the CDR3 is TGTGCCAGCAGCTTACGACGAGGGGGGACCCAGTACTTC. Its protein product is CASSLRRGGTQYF.

The CDR3 reads CATDRGMNTEAFF. CDR3 in DNA: TGTGCCACCGACAGGGGAATGAACACTGAAGCTTTCTTT. V is TRBV28 and J is TRBJ1-1; 8 positions match TRBD1. The CDR3 loop spans 13 amino acids. Germline CDR1 is MDHEN and CDR2 is SYDVKM. V lost 10 bases and J lost 0; bases outside the gene matches: 4.

This clonotype has at least ten counts. The V gene is TRBV12-3 or TRBV12-4, the J gene TRBJ2-7; D is unresolved. The CDR3 runs 14 residues. V was shortened by 5 bases and J by 0 bases, with 11 bases between the two germline ends. CDR3 coding DNA: TGTGCCAGCAGTCGACACGGAAGCTCCTACGAGCAGTACTTC. Translated, it gives CASSRHGSSYEQYF.

This clonotype was counted at least ten times. V gene TRBV6-5 combines with J gene TRBJ2-7, with 14 bases matching TRBD2. V was clipped by 7 bases and J by 6 bases; unmatched bases: 2. CDR1 is MNHEY and CDR2 is SVGAGI in the germline V gene. CDR3 length: 13 residues. The CDR3 sequence: CASTGLAGGEQYF. CDR3 DNA: TGTGCCAGCACCGGACTAGCGGGAGGCGAGCAGTACTTC.

This clonotype came up many times. V gene TRBV28 combines with J gene TRBJ1-1; no reliable D call. V was pared by 1 base and J by 7 bases, with 16 bases between. Germline CDR1 and CDR2: MDHEN and SYDVKM. The CDR3 covers 15 residues. The CDR3 region has the DNA TGTGCCAGCAGTTTATATGGGCAGGTGGTCGGTGAAGCTTTCTTT. Translation: CASSLYGQVVGEAFF. Full variable domain (missing parts from reference TRBV28 and TRBJ1-1): DVKVTQSSRYLVKRTGEKVFLECVQDMDHENMFWYRQDPGLGLRLIYFSYDVKMKEKGDIPEGYSVSREKKERFSLILESASTNQTSMYLCASSLYGQVVGEAFFGQGTRLTVV.

This clonotype was seen many times. This rearrangement joins TRBV11-1 to TRBJ2-7; 14 bases agree with TRBD2. The CDR3 covers 18 residues. V lost 5 bases and J lost 0; bases outside the gene matches: 9. The germline V gene has CDR1 SGHAT and CDR2 FQDESV (reference sequence). CDR3 in DNA: TGTGCCAGCAGCCCAGTCCGGACTAGCGGGAGGTACTCCTACGAGCAGTACTTC. Translating it yields CASSPVRTSGRYSYEQYF.

This clonotype was counted ten times or more. The rearrangement joins TRBV6-1 to TRBJ2-7; TRBD1 agrees at 7 bases. The V and J ends lost 4 bases and 1 base, in that order; junction bases with no gene match: 7. This CDR3 is 15 amino acids long. Germline lookup yields CDR1 MNHNS and CDR2 SASEGT. In DNA, the CDR3 is TGTGCCAGCAGTGGCCAGAGGACAGGATCCTACGAGCAGTACTTC. Its translation: CASSGQRTGSYEQYF.

The chain employs TRBV11-2 and TRBJ2-3; TRBD1 agrees at 7 bases. Germline CDR1 reads SGHAT; CDR2 reads FQNNGV. The CDR3 runs 15 residues. Unmatched junction bases numbered 7, after V lost 3 bases and J lost 4 bases. CDR3 region: CASSFGQAFSDTQYF. The CDR3 bases are TGTGCCAGCAGCTTTGGACAGGCCTTTTCAGATACGCAGTATTTT.

The chain joins TRBV6-2 or TRBV6-3 to TRBJ1-2, with D tentatively TRBD1 (5 bases). The CDR3 runs to 13 residues. The germline V gene encodes CDR1 MNHEY and CDR2 SVGEGT. V was clipped by 5 bases and J by 6 bases, with 13 bases between them. This CDR3 reads CASSTQGVHGYTF. CDR3 nucleotides: TGTGCCAGCAGTACCCAGGGAGTTCATGGCTACACCTTC.

This clonotype was picked up a small number of times. The chain has TRBV7-9 and TRBJ2-7; D gene unclear. Germline CDR1 is SEHNR and CDR2 is FQNEAQ (reference sequence). Between the trimmed V and J ends, which lost 3 bases and 2 bases, there was a span of 11 bases. This CDR3 region has 14 residues. The CDR3, as DNA: TGTGCCAGCAGCTTGGGCCAGCTGCCCTACGAGCAGTACTTC. It encodes CASSLGQLPYEQYF. The full variable domain, with the rest looked up from reference TRBV7-9 and TRBJ2-7, is DTGVSQNPRHKITKRGQNVTFRCDPISEHNRLYWYRQTLGQGPEFLTYFQNEAQLEKSRLLSDRFSAERPKGSFSTLEIQRTEQGDSAMYLCASSLGQLPYEQYFGPGTRLTVT.

This clonotype was recorded at least ten times. This chain connects TRBV28 to TRBJ1-5; D remains unclear. The CDR3 is 14 residues long. The germline gives CDR1 MDHEN, CDR2 SYDVKM. The ends were cut back, 5 bases at V and 6 bases at J, with 14 bases in the middle. The CDR3 DNA follows: TGTGCCAGCAGTGCCAAAACTCAAATTCAGCCCCAGCATTTT. Amino acid sequence: CASSAKTQIQPQHF.

This clonotype was seen many times. Here the CDR3 DNA reads TGCAGCGTTGTATGGACAGGGCTCTACGAGCAGTACTTC. It is translated as CSVVWTGLYEQYF. J is TRBJ2-7 and V is TRBV29-1; 8 nucleotides align to TRBD1. Germline CDR1 is SQVTM and CDR2 is ANQGSEA. Trimming at V came to 4 bases and at J to 3 bases, leaving 5 bases not matched to a gene. This CDR3 has 13 residues.

In its sample, this clonotype was seen many times. The chain combines TRBV28 with TRBJ2-4; perhaps TRBD2 as D (6 bases). This CDR3 spans 16 amino acids. The V and J ends lost 3 bases and 1 base respectively, with 13 bases between them. From germline, CDR1 is MDHEN and CDR2 SYDVKM. The CDR3 loop reads CASSFGNAGAKNIQYF. The CDR3 coding sequence is TGTGCCAGCAGTTTCGGAAACGCGGGGGCCAAAAACATTCAGTACTTC. Supplemented by reference TRBV28 and TRBJ2-4, the full variable domain reads DVKVTQSSRYLVKRTGEKVFLECVQDMDHENMFWYRQDPGLGLRLIYFSYDVKMKEKGDIPEGYSVSREKKERFSLILESASTNQTSMYLCASSFGNAGAKNIQYFGAGTRLSVL.

At least ten counts were recorded for this clonotype. The V call is TRBV6-5, the J call TRBJ1-1, with no clear D. The V gene lost 5 bases and the J gene lost 3 bases, with 10 bases spanning the gap. Looked up from germline, CDR1 is MNHEY and CDR2 is SVGAGI. The CDR3 runs 13 residues. The CDR3 protein is CASSTTKDTEAFF. The CDR3 region has the DNA TGTGCCAGCAGTACAACGAAAGACACTGAAGCTTTCTTT.

This clonotype has just a few counts. The gene calls are TRBV30 and TRBJ2-7; D not certain. From germline, CDR1 is GTSNPN and CDR2 SVGIG (reference sequence). The CDR3 spans 14 residues. V lost 3 bases and J lost 4, with 16 bases in between. CDR3 loop: CAWSPWAGGYEQYF. For the CDR3, the DNA is TGTGCCTGGAGCCCGTGGGCAGGTGGTTACGAGCAGTACTTC.

This clonotype was detected only a few times. The chain uses TRBV20-1 and TRBJ2-2; 7 bases line up with TRBD2. The J segment lost 0 bases and the V segment lost 0 bases, leaving 4 bases of the junction unmatched. The CDR3 sequence is 16 residues long. Germline V CDR1 and CDR2: DFQATT, SNEGSKA (reference sequence). Here the CDR3 reads CSARDRGLANTGELFF. DNA for the CDR3: TGCAGTGCTAGAGATAGAGGACTAGCGAACACCGGGGAGCTGTTTTTT.

The J gene is TRBJ1-1, the V gene TRBV20-1, with TRBD1 matching over 8 bases. The CDR3 extends over 15 amino acids. CDR1 is DFQATT and CDR2 is SNEGSKA in the germline V gene (reference sequence). V shed 3 bases, J shed 0 bases, and the junction held 6 bases outside the gene matches. This CDR3 is CSASAGGDLNTEAFF. For the CDR3, the DNA is TGCAGTGCTAGTGCAGGGGGCGATTTGAACACTGAAGCTTTCTTT.